This T cell receptor beta chain was sequenced in a study of blood T cell repertoires in COVID-19 (dated by TCRdb to the early 2020s). Looking at the study overall: Collaborator samples came from the United States, Italy and Spain and covered acute and convalescent phases of COVID-19. The material from the prospective study consisted of cDNA or gDNA derived from T cells, B-cell-depleted T cells, or PBMCs. Deeply sampled blood TCRbeta repertoires from subjects exposed to, actively infected with, or recovered from COVID-19 were included in the dataset. The repertoires were released in a freely available public database meant as a resource for research on the immune response to SARS-CoV-2. Samples came from the ongoing ImmuneRACE study (first 160 participants) plus 1,254 subjects from 6 global collaborators. Nearly every sample came with metadata listing a de-identified subject ID, COVID-19 status, age in years and sex. Where HLA class I and class II types were available, the types were taken from metadata supplied by the sample provider, not from assay-based typing. The study at large found these results: The quantity of clinical and demographic metadata differed by source and by participant and was supplied without curation.

Regarding this clone: Its antigen is not yet known. No qualities accompany the bases; no much larger clone lies one base away.

TCRbeta CDR3 regions were amplified from genomic DNA using the immunoSEQ Assay, a bias-controlled multiplex PCR. The authors processed their data as follows. The number of nucleated cells in each sample was estimated from the amplification of reference gene primers within the assay. Sequence reads were collapsed and filtered to measure the absolute abundance of every unique TCRbeta CDR3 rearrangement. Productive Simpson clonality was computed per sample as the square root of Simpson's diversity index over productive rearrangements. Entries here come from immuneACCESS through TCRdb and include only in-frame sequences with V and J called. Some clones fail to appear in such tables; in the studies checked, an unresolved V gene covers under half of the shortfall, and the cause of the remainder is unknown. V and J calls and clone size are as listed in that table; D and trimming were resolved from the DNA. A total of 200,000 to 300,000 clones appear in this sample, around 79% of them only once. About 3.5% of the sample comes from the top ten.

Whole blood was collected in K2EDTA tubes by collaborating institutions according to the institutions' own protocols. Collaborator samples were shipped for TCRbeta analysis as frozen whole blood, isolated PBMCs, or DNA extracted from either sample type. The CDR3 numbers 14 residues from cysteine through phenylalanine. The retained sequence is limited to the CDR3, 42 bases, with the frame set at the first base. CDR1 SGDLS and CDR2 YYNGEE were looked up in the germline V gene. After removal of 0 bases from V and 12 bases from J, the junction retains 7 bases not matched to a gene. This TCR came from an elderly woman with acute or convalescent COVID-19. Material: peripheral blood. This receptor chain uses TRBV9 and TRBJ1-4; 8 nucleotides in the junction match TRBD1. The DNA sequence reads TGTGCCAGCAGCGTAGAGGCAGGGGGCGCGGAACTGTTTTTT. Translation gives CASSVEAGGAELFF.